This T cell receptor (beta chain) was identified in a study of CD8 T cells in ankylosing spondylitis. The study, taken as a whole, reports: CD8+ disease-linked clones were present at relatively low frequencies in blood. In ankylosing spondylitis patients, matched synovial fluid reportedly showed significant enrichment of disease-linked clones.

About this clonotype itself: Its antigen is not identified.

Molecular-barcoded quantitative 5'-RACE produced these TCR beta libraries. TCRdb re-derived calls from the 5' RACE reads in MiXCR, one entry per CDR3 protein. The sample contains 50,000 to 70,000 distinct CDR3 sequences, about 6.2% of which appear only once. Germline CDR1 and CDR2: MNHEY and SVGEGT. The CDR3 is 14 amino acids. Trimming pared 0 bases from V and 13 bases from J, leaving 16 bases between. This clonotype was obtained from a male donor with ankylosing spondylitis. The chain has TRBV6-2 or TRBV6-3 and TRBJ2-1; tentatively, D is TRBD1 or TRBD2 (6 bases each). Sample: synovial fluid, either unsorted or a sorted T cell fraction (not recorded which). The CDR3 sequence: CASSYSRGAQGQFF. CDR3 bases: TGTGCCAGCAGTTACTCGAGGGGGGCCCAAGGACAGTTCTTC.